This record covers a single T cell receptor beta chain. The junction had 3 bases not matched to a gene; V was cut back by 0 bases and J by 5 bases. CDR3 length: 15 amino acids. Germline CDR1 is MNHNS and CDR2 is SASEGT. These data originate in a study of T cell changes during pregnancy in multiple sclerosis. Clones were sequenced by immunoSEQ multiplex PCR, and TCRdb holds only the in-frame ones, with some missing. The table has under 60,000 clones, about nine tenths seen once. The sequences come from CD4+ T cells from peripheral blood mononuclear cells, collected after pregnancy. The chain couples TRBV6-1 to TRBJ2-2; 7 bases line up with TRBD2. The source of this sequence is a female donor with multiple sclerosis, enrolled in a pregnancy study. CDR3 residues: CASSEAIGGTGELFF. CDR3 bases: TGTGCCAGCAGTGAAGCCATCGGGGGGACCGGGGAGCTGTTTTTT.